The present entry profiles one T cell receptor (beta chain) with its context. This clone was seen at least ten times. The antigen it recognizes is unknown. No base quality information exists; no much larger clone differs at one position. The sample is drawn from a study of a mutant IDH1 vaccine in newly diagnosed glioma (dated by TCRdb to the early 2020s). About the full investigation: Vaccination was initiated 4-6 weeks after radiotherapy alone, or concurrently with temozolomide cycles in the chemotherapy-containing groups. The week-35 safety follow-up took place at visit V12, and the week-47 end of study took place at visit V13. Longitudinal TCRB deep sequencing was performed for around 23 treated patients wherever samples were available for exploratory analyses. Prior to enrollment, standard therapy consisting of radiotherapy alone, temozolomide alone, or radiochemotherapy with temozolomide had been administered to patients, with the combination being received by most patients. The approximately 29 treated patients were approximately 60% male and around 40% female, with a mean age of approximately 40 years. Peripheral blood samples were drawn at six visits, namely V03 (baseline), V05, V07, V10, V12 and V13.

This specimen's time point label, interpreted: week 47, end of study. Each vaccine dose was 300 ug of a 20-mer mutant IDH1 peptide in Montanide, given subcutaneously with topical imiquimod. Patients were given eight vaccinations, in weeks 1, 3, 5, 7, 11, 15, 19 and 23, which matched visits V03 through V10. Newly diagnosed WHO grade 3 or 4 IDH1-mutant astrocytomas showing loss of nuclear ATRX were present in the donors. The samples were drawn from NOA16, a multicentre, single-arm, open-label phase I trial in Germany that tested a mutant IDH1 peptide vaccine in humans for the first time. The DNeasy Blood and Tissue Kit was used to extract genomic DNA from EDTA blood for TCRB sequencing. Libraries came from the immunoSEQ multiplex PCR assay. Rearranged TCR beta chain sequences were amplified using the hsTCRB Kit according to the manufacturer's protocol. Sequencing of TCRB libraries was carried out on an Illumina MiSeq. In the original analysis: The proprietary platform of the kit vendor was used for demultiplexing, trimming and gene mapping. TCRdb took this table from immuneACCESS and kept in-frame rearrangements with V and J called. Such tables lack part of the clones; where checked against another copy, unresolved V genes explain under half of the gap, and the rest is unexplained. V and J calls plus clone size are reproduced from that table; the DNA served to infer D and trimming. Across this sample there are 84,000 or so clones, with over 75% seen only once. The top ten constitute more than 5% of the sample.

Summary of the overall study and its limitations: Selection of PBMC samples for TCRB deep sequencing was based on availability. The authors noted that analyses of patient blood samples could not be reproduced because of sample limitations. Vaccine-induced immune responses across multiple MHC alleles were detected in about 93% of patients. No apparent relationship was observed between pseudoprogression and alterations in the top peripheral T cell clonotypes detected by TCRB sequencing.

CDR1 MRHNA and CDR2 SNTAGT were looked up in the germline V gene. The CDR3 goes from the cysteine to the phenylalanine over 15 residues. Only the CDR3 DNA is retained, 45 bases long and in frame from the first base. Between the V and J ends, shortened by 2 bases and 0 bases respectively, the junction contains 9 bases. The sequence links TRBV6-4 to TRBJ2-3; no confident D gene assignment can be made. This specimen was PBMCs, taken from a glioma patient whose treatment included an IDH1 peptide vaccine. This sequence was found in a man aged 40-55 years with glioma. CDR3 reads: CASSDGESSTDTQYF. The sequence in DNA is TGTGCCAGCAGTGACGGGGAATCTAGCACAGATACGCAGTATTTT.